This is a list of T cell receptor beta chains from one sample in a study of identical twins. TCRdb called the 5' RACE reads again in MiXCR, with one record for every CDR3 protein. The table records roughly 250,000 distinct CDR3 sequences, 7.5% of them present only once. These data were also filed under a second study, of yellow fever vaccine responses in identical twins.

The sample consisted of CD8+ T cells sorted from blood. These receptors were collected from a woman aged 18-30 years in good health. Both conserved end residues are part of each CDR3. D genes are given only for firm matches. Clone sizes are given selectively: once, few, many, or a class where the clone is expanded.

clone_size j_call d_call v_call cdr3_aa cdr3_nt
many TRBJ2-5 TRBD2 TRBV5-5 CASSVSGGSEETQYF TGTGCCAGCAGCGTTAGCGGGGGGTCAGAAGAGACCCAGTACTTC
few TRBJ2-7 TRBD1 TRBV2 CASSVRDRGREQYF TGTGCCAGCAGTGTTCGGGACAGGGGGCGCGAGCAGTACTTC
many TRBJ2-7 TRBD2 TRBV20-1 CSAGSLAGEVLGEQYF TGCAGTGCTGGATCACTAGCGGGAGAGGTCTTGGGGGAGCAGTACTTC
few TRBJ2-3 - TRBV24-1 CATSDSLQEPSDTQYF TGTGCCACCAGTGACTCGTTACAGGAGCCCTCAGATACGCAGTATTTT
few TRBJ1-5 - TRBV10-3 CAISSGPEAQPQHF TGTGCCATCAGTTCCGGGCCAGAGGCTCAGCCCCAGCATTTT
few TRBJ2-7 - TRBV4-1 CASSADGYEQYF TGCGCCAGCAGCGCAGACGGCTACGAGCAGTACTTC
many TRBJ1-6 - TRBV28 CASSSGSLIGNSPLHF TGTGCCAGCAGTTCAGGGTCTCTTATCGGAAATTCACCCCTCCACTTT
few TRBJ2-7 - TRBV7-6 CASSLVQENYEQYF TGTGCCAGCAGCTTAGTCCAGGAAAACTACGAGCAGTACTTC
few TRBJ2-1 - TRBV2 CASQLSSYNEQFF TGTGCCAGCCAGCTGAGCTCCTACAATGAGCAGTTCTTC
- TRBJ2-3 TRBD1 TRBV11-1 CASSLGETLTGVTDTQYF TGTGCCAGCAGCTTAGGAGAAACACTGACAGGGGTCACAGATACGCAGTATTTT
- TRBJ2-3 - TRBV7-9 CASSPPSTRADTQYF TGTGCCAGCAGCCCACCTTCGACTAGAGCAGATACGCAGTATTTT
- TRBJ2-1 TRBD2 TRBV19 CASKLAGLNNEQFF TGTGCCAGTAAGTTGGCGGGACTAAACAATGAGCAGTTCTTC
- TRBJ1-5 - TRBV28 CASSTPGGGQPQHF TGTGCCAGCAGTACCCCGGGGGGCGGACAGCCCCAGCATTTT
many TRBJ2-1 TRBD2 TRBV5-1 CASSLAGGPLDEQFF TGCGCCAGCAGCTTGGCGGGAGGGCCATTGGATGAGCAGTTCTTC
- TRBJ1-1 - TRBV28 CASSLNPSIGRSDTEAFF TGTGCCAGCAGTTTAAATCCCAGCATCGGTCGTTCGGATACTGAAGCTTTCTTT
many TRBJ2-2 - TRBV9 CASSVEGTGELFF TGTGCCAGCAGCGTAGAAGGAACCGGGGAGCTGTTTTTT
- TRBJ2-3 - TRBV10-3 CAISVDSTDTQYF TGTGCCATCAGTGTCGACAGCACAGATACGCAGTATTTT
few TRBJ2-5 - TRBV6-1 CASRGLINQETQYF TGTGCCAGCAGGGGCCTAATAAACCAAGAGACCCAGTACTTC
few TRBJ2-7 TRBD2 TRBV4-1 CASSQNERGSSYEQYF TGCGCCAGCAGCCAAAACGAGCGGGGGAGCTCCTACGAGCAGTACTTC
- TRBJ1-5 TRBD1 TRBV28 CASSLTGETQPQHF TGTGCCAGCAGTTTGACAGGGGAGACCCAGCCCCAGCATTTT
few TRBJ2-7 TRBD2 TRBV6-2/TRBV6-3 CASSYGGSREQYF TGTGCCAGCAGTTACGGCGGGAGTCGCGAGCAGTACTTC
- TRBJ2-1 - TRBV12-3/TRBV12-4 CASSNDRHNEQFF TGTGCCAGCAGTAATGACAGACACAATGAGCAGTTCTTC
many TRBJ1-1 - TRBV3-1 CASSQFPTGSFGTEAFF TGTGCCAGCAGCCAATTCCCCACAGGGTCATTTGGCACTGAAGCTTTCTTT
- TRBJ2-3 - TRBV10-3 CAISAGGGPDTQYF TGTGCCATCAGCGCCGGCGGGGGCCCAGATACGCAGTATTTT
- TRBJ2-1 - TRBV9 CASSGRVNSAQSYNEQFF TGTGCCAGCAGCGGCAGAGTGAACAGCGCTCAATCCTACAATGAGCAGTTCTTC
few TRBJ2-3 - TRBV25-1 CASSESSGRLTDTQYF TGTGCCAGCAGTGAAAGTTCGGGACGGCTCACAGATACGCAGTATTTT
many TRBJ2-3 - TRBV6-2/TRBV6-3 CASSYRGGDTQYF TGTGCCAGCAGTTACAGGGGGGGAGATACGCAGTATTTT
few TRBJ1-4 - TRBV4-1 CASSQNPGGEKLFF TGCGCCAGCAGCCAAAACCCCGGAGGGGAAAAACTGTTTTTT
few TRBJ2-7 TRBD2 TRBV29-1 CSVVSGGSYEQYF TGCAGCGTTGTTAGCGGGGGCTCCTACGAGCAGTACTTC
- TRBJ2-7 - TRBV3-1 CASSQYEDSLKQYF TGTGCCAGCAGCCAGTACGAAGACAGCCTCAAGCAGTACTTC
few TRBJ2-1 TRBD1 TRBV27 CASSRFGQGRGQFF TGTGCCAGCAGTCGATTCGGACAGGGTCGGGGGCAGTTCTTC
many TRBJ2-7 TRBD1 TRBV27 CASSLRDSPYEQYF TGTGCCAGCAGTCTCCGGGACAGCCCTTACGAGCAGTACTTC
many TRBJ1-2 - TRBV28 CASRRGLNYGYTF TGTGCCAGCAGAAGGGGTTTGAACTATGGCTACACCTTC
few TRBJ2-7 TRBD1 TRBV14 CASSQDYWTGANSASYEQYF TGTGCCAGCAGCCAAGATTACTGGACAGGGGCAAACTCGGCCTCCTACGAGCAGTACTTC
- TRBJ2-3 TRBD2 TRBV13 CASSLAGGDTDTQYF TGTGCCAGCAGCCTAGCGGGAGGGGACACAGATACGCAGTATTTT